These T cell receptor beta chains were read from a single sample in a study of T cell responses to AZD1222 COVID-19 vaccine. Generated by immunoSEQ multiplex PCR, the TCRdb table keeps only in-frame clones and is missing some. The table has about 97,000 clones, 86% seen once. Sequencing was performed on peripheral blood, taken on day 0 of AZD1222 vaccination. The receptors were sampled from an adult in good health. Both conserved end residues are part of each CDR3. A D gene is named only where the DNA matches it firmly. Only some rows state a clone size, as once, few, many or a class for expanded clones.

.	TRBV6-5	TRBJ1-1	.	TGTGCCAGCAGGCAAGGACGTGAAGCTTTCTTT	CASRQGREAFF
TRBD1	TRBV19	TRBJ2-7	.	TGTGCCAGTAGTTCGACAGGGGTAAGCGAGCAGTACTTC	CASSSTGVSEQYF
TRBD2	TRBV7-9	TRBJ2-1	.	TGTGCCAGCAGCCCCCGGACTAGCGGCAGCGGCGAGCAGTTCTTC	CASSPRTSGSGEQFF
.	TRBV28	TRBJ1-1	few	TGTGCCAGCAGTCCGGGGCCGACTGAAGCTTTCTTT	CASSPGPTEAFF
TRBD2	TRBV6-6	TRBJ2-2	.	TGTGCCAGCAGCCTCGGACTAGCAATCCCCGGGGAGCTGTTTTTT	CASSLGLAIPGELFF
.	TRBV5-6	TRBJ2-5	.	TGTGCCGCCCGCTCAACATCCCAAGAGACCCAGTACTTC	CAARSTSQETQYF
.	TRBV20-1	TRBJ2-3	.	TGCAGTGCTAGGAGCGGGACGCAGTATTTT	CSARSGTQYF
.	TRBV4-1	TRBJ1-1	.	TGCGCCAGCAGCCATAACAGGCCAAACACTGAAGCTTTCTTT	CASSHNRPNTEAFF
.	TRBV7-2	TRBJ2-7	.	TGTGCCAGCAGCCCGGAGAAGTGGGGATCCTACGAGCAGTACTTC	CASSPEKWGSYEQYF
TRBD1	TRBV5-6	TRBJ1-5	once	TGTGCCAGCAGCTCACAGGGGGGAGGCAATCAGCCCCAGCATTTT	CASSSQGGGNQPQHF
.	TRBV14	TRBJ2-7	.	TGTGCCAGCAGCCAAGACAGGGTCGCGTCCTACGAGCAGTACTTC	CASSQDRVASYEQYF
.	TRBV28	TRBJ2-5	.	TGTGCCAGCAGTCCACGGGGCACACAGACCCAGTACTTC	CASSPRGTQTQYF
.	TRBV7-2	TRBJ2-1	.	TGTGCCAGCAGCTCCCGGGACAGGGTCTGGGCTAGCGGGATCAATGAGCAGTTCTTC	CASSSRDRVWASGINEQFF
TRBD1	TRBV2	TRBJ2-2	.	TGTGCCAGCAGGCCGGGACAGGGGAACACCGGGGAGCTGTTTTTT	CASRPGQGNTGELFF
.	TRBV2	TRBJ2-4	.	TGTGCCAGCACCGCCGGGACAAGTTCCCGGTGGGTTCAGTACTTC	CASTAGTSSRWVQYF
.	TRBV6-1	TRBJ2-2	.	TGTGCCAGCAGTGAAAGGAGAAGATCGACCGGGGAGCTGTTTTTT	CASSERRRSTGELFF
.	TRBV9	TRBJ2-2	once	TGTGCCAGCAGCGTAGTTGGGATGAACACCGGGGAGCTGTTTTTT	CASSVVGMNTGELFF
TRBD1	TRBV19	TRBJ1-2	.	TGTGCCAGTAGTATTGAGGGGGCCGTCTATGGCTACACCTTC	CASSIEGAVYGYTF
.	TRBV5-1	TRBJ2-3	.	TGCGCCAGCAGCTTACGAGGTGGGGGGCGCACAGATACGCAGTATTTT	CASSLRGGGRTDTQYF
.	TRBV13	TRBJ2-7	.	TGTGCCAGCAGCTCTAGATTAGGTCCCGAGCAGTACTTC	CASSSRLGPEQYF
TRBD1	TRBV6-4	TRBJ1-4	few	TGTGCCAGCAGTGACTTCGTGAGACAGGGCCTTAATGAAAAACTGTTTTTT	CASSDFVRQGLNEKLFF
.	TRBV12-3/TRBV12-4	TRBJ2-3	.	TGTGCCAGCAGTCCCCCCGTTGGGGGTACGCAGTATTTT	CASSPPVGGTQYF
TRBD1	TRBV13	TRBJ2-7	.	TGTGCCAGCAGCTTAGGCGGACAGGGGACCCCCTACGAGCAGTACTTC	CASSLGGQGTPYEQYF
TRBD1	TRBV3-1/TRBV3-2	TRBJ2-1	.	TGTGCCAGCAGCCAGCGGACGGACAGGGCGATTTACAATGAGCAGTTCTTC	CASSQRTDRAIYNEQFF
TRBD2	TRBV6-5	TRBJ2-1	.	TGTGCCAGCAGTTACAGGGCGGGAGGAAATGAGCAGTTCTTC	CASSYRAGGNEQFF
.	TRBV4-3	TRBJ1-2	once	TGCGCCAGCAGCCTGACGACAGCCACCTATGGCTACACCTTC	CASSLTTATYGYTF
TRBD1	TRBV7-3	TRBJ2-2	.	TGTGCCAGCAGCTTAGGACAGGGGGACACCGGGGAGCTGTTTTTT	CASSLGQGDTGELFF
.	TRBV28	TRBJ2-7	.	TGTGCCAGCAGTCCTCAGGGCCACGAGCAGTACTTC	CASSPQGHEQYF
.	TRBV5-4	TRBJ2-4	.	TGTGCCAGCAGCTTCGCCCAGACCAAAAACATTCAGTACTTC	CASSFAQTKNIQYF
.	TRBV12-3/TRBV12-4	TRBJ2-2	once	TGTGCCAGCACCACGAGAGGGACCGGGGAGCTGTTTTTT	CASTTRGTGELFF
TRBD1	TRBV5-1	TRBJ1-2	.	TGCGCCAGCGGGCCCGGGACAGGGACCTCTAACTATGGCTACACCTTC	CASGPGTGTSNYGYTF
TRBD1	TRBV7-2	TRBJ1-5	.	TGTGCCAGCAGCACAGGGGGGAATCAGCCCCAGCATTTT	CASSTGGNQPQHF
.	TRBV29-1	TRBJ2-1	.	TGCAGCGCCGCGCGGGGCTTAGCCCACAATGAGCAGTTCTTC	CSAARGLAHNEQFF
TRBD2	TRBV5-1	TRBJ2-7	few	TGCGCCAGCAGCTTGGCACCGGTCGGAGCGGGAGGCTACGAGCAGTACTTC	CASSLAPVGAGGYEQYF
.	TRBV6-5	TRBJ2-2	.	TGTGCCAGCAGTTACTCGGGGGAGGCCGGGGAGCTGTTTTTT	CASSYSGEAGELFF
.	TRBV2	TRBJ2-2	.	TGTGCCAGCAGTGAACTTCAGGGGAGGACCGGGGAGCTGTTTTTT	CASSELQGRTGELFF
.	TRBV28	TRBJ1-6	.	TGTGCCAGCAGTCGGAATTTGCCCAATTCACCCCTCCACTTT	CASSRNLPNSPLHF